These 29 T cell receptor beta chains originate from one sample sequenced in a study of blood T cell repertoires in COVID-19. Profiled with immunoSEQ multiplex PCR; TCRdb holds only in-frame clones, not every one. The table lists about 120,000 clones, approximately 80% of them singletons. The sequencing input was peripheral blood. The receptors derive from a human donor in a cohort sampled during active COVID-19.

The chain has TRBV7-9 and TRBJ1-1; possibly TRBD1 for D (5 bases). CDR3 length: 14 residues. Germline lookup yields CDR1 SEHNR and CDR2 FQNEAQ (reference sequence). V shed 8 bases and J shed 1 base, with 14 bases lying between them. CDR3 protein: CASCPGLWNTEAFF. CDR3 DNA: TGTGCCAGCTGCCCAGGGCTATGGAACACTGAAGCTTTCTTT.

This sequence joins TRBV24-1 and TRBJ1-1; D possibly corresponds to TRBD1 (6 bases). Germline assignment: CDR1 KGHDR and CDR2 SFDVKD. The V gene lost 5 bases and the J gene lost 7 bases, with 10 bases spanning the gap. CDR3 length: 12 amino acids. Here the CDR3 reads CATSVADSEAFF. The CDR3 DNA reads TGTGCCACCAGTGTTGCGGACAGTGAAGCTTTCTTT.

The J gene is TRBJ2-5, the V gene TRBV15; 10 bases map to TRBD2. J lost 0 bases, V lost 0 bases, and 4 bases had no gene match. The germline gives CDR1 LNHNV, CDR2 YYDKDF (reference sequence). This CDR3 spans 17 amino acids. CDR3 in DNA: TGTGCCACCAGCAGAGATTTTGGACTAGCGGACCAAGAGACCCAGTACTTC. Translation: CATSRDFGLADQETQYF. The full variable domain, with the rest looked up from reference TRBV15 and TRBJ2-5, is DAMVIQNPRYQVTQFGKPVTLSCSQTLNHNVMYWYQQKSSQAPKLLFHYYDKDFNNEADTPDNFQSRRPNTSFCFLDIRSPGLGDTAMYLCATSRDFGLADQETQYFGPGTRLLVL.

This chain connects TRBV3-1 (or the pseudogene TRBV3-2) to TRBJ2-1, with 7 bases that match TRBD2. CDR3 length: 15 amino acids. Trimming at V came to 3 bases and at J to 0 bases, leaving 2 bases not matched to a gene. The germline V gene encodes CDR1 LGHDT and CDR2 YNNKEL (reference sequence). The CDR3, as DNA: TGTGCCAGCAGCCACGGGGGGAGCTCCTACAATGAGCAGTTCTTC. Its translation is CASSHGGSSYNEQFF.

The V gene is TRBV28, the J gene TRBJ1-4; D remains unclear. Trimming cost V 1 base and J 6 bases, with 15 bases left between them. In germline, CDR1 is MDHEN, CDR2 SYDVKM. The CDR3 loop spans 16 amino acids. Written as DNA, the CDR3 is TGTGCCAGCAGTTTATCGAGCGTGCTTGAGGATGAAAAACTGTTTTTT. Translating it yields CASSLSSVLEDEKLFF.

The chain is built from TRBV6-5 and TRBJ1-5; 8 bases align to TRBD1. The length of the CDR3 is 14 residues. The germline gives CDR1 MNHEY, CDR2 SVGAGI. Unmatched junction bases numbered 9, after V lost 8 bases and J lost 6 bases. The CDR3 loop is CASGRTGFGQPQHF. CDR3 nucleotide sequence: TGTGCCAGCGGGAGGACAGGGTTTGGTCAGCCCCAGCATTTT.

This chain uses TRBV7-9 with TRBJ2-7; 7 bases are shared with TRBD1. Germline CDR1 SEHNR, CDR2 FQNEAQ (reference sequence). V shed 3 bases, J shed 2 bases, and the junction held 7 bases outside the gene matches. The CDR3 is 15 amino acids. CDR3 sequence (DNA): TGTGCCAGCAGCTTGGAGACAGGGACCCCCTACGAGCAGTACTTC. The encoded protein is CASSLETGTPYEQYF.

This sequence joins TRBV18 and TRBJ2-3, with a tentative D call TRBD1 (6 bases). The germline V gene has CDR1 KGHSH and CDR2 LQKENI. V gave up 8 bases and J gave up 2 bases, with 14 bases separating them. This CDR3 contains 14 residues. The CDR3 loop reads CASLLGAATDTQYF. CDR3 sequence (DNA): TGTGCCAGCCTTTTGGGGGCTGCCACAGATACGCAGTATTTT.

The rearrangement uses TRBV7-9 and TRBJ1-1; TRBD1 matches at 11 bases. Trimming at V came to 8 bases and at J to 6 bases, leaving 8 bases not matched to a gene. This CDR3 has 14 residues. Germline V gene lookup returns CDR1 SEHNR and CDR2 FQNEAQ (reference sequence). For the CDR3, the DNA is TGTGCCAGCTCCTATCGGGACAGGGGGGCTGAAGCTTTCTTT. Amino acid sequence: CASSYRDRGAEAFF.

The chain couples TRBV24-1 to TRBJ2-5, with a weak D call TRBD1 (6 bases). The V end lost 4 bases, the J end lost 2 bases, and 13 bases lay between the germline ends. Per the germline V gene, CDR1 is KGHDR and CDR2 is SFDVKD. The CDR3 is 15 residues long. The CDR3 sequence is CATSDRGRSQETQYF. In nucleotides, the CDR3 is TGTGCCACCAGTGACAGGGGACGAAGTCAAGAGACCCAGTACTTC.

This chain links TRBV7-9 with TRBJ1-1; 8 bases line up with TRBD1. The V gene's germline CDR1 is SEHNR and CDR2 FQNEAQ (reference sequence). Trimming took 2 bases from V and 3 from J; bases not matched to a gene: 2. This CDR3 comprises 14 residues. The CDR3 loop is CASSLLQGDTEAFF. In DNA, the CDR3 is TGTGCCAGCAGCTTATTACAGGGGGACACTGAAGCTTTCTTT.

The chain is built from TRBV20-1 and TRBJ2-7, with D possibly TRBD1 on 5 matching bases. The CDR3 extends over 14 amino acids. Germline values: CDR1 DFQATT, CDR2 SNEGSKA (reference sequence). V lost 3 bases to trimming and J lost 2 bases, with 14 bases between them. CDR3 sequence reads: CSASGQGGTYEQYF. CDR3 sequence (DNA): TGCAGTGCTAGTGGCCAGGGTGGCACCTACGAGCAGTACTTC.

The chain links TRBV10-3 to TRBJ1-6; D not resolved. Germline V gene data show CDR1 as ENHRY and CDR2 as SYGVKD. Deletions cut 7 bases from V and 0 bases from J, with 7 bases between. The CDR3 loop spans 14 amino acids. The CDR3, as DNA: TGTGCCATCACCGCGAGCTCCTATAATTCACCCCTCCACTTT. This sequence encodes CAITASSYNSPLHF.

The chain recombines TRBV7-2 with TRBJ2-1, with 15 bases aligning to TRBD2. V lost 5 bases, J lost 8 bases, and 4 bases stayed unmatched. The CDR3 sequence is 15 residues long. Germline assignment: CDR1 SGHTA and CDR2 FQGNSA. CDR3 protein: CASSPGLAGGYEQFF. The DNA of the CDR3 is TGTGCCAGCAGCCCCGGACTAGCGGGGGGGTATGAGCAGTTCTTC.

J is TRBJ2-1 and V is TRBV28; 10 nucleotides match TRBD1. With 7 bases clipped from V and 6 bases from J, the junction kept 9 bases outside the gene matches. The V gene's germline CDR1 is MDHEN and CDR2 SYDVKM. This CDR3 contains 15 residues. Written as DNA, the CDR3 is TGTGCCAGCAACTTATCGGGACAGGGGACCAATGAGCAGTTCTTC. Encoded protein: CASNLSGQGTNEQFF.

The chain uses TRBV7-9 and TRBJ1-5; no firm D call. Trimming left V 4 bases short and J 8 bases short, with 9 bases between. In germline, CDR1 is SEHNR, CDR2 FQNEAQ (reference sequence). The CDR3 covers 12 residues. The CDR3: CASSSPREPQHF. CDR3 DNA: TGTGCCAGCAGCTCCCCGAGGGAGCCCCAGCATTTT.

This clone was seen only a few times. In DNA form, the CDR3 reads TGTGCCAGCAGCCCACCTACTAGCGGGCCGCGGGAGCAGTTCTTC. Residues: CASSPPTSGPREQFF. This chain connects TRBV5-4 to TRBJ2-1; 9 bases map to TRBD2. Germline loops: CDR1 SGHNT, CDR2 YYREEE (reference sequence). The J segment lost 10 bases and the V segment lost 4 bases, leaving 12 bases of the junction unmatched. The CDR3 totals 15 residues.

The chain has TRBV27 and TRBJ2-7; D perhaps matches TRBD2 (6 bases). V lost 11 bases and J 2 bases, leaving 16 bases between the germline ends. From germline, CDR1 is MNHEY and CDR2 SMNVEV (reference sequence). The CDR3 covers 13 residues. This chain's CDR3 is CAAGRASPYEQYF. The CDR3 DNA reads TGTGCCGCGGGACGGGCCTCCCCCTACGAGCAGTACTTC.

The rearrangement uses TRBV2 and TRBJ2-7; the match to TRBD2 covers 14 bases. Germline loops: CDR1 SNHLY, CDR2 FYNNEI. CDR3 length: 18 residues. The V segment lost 5 bases and the J segment 1 base; nucleotides outside the gene matches: 10. CDR3 loop: CASSLPGLAGAQSYEQYF. The CDR3 DNA reads as TGTGCCAGCAGTCTACCGGGACTAGCGGGGGCCCAATCCTACGAGCAGTACTTC.

The chain combines TRBV7-2 with TRBJ1-2; D is uncertain. Germline V gene data show CDR1 as SGHTA and CDR2 as FQGNSA. Trimming stripped 2 bases from V and 4 bases from J, with 11 bases between. CDR3 size: 14 residues. The CDR3 sequence: CASSLPQPGYGYTF. CDR3 DNA sequence: TGTGCCAGCAGCTTACCACAGCCTGGCTATGGCTACACCTTC.

The chain carries TRBV28 and TRBJ2-1; D is ambiguous. The V end was cut by 7 bases, the J end by 3 bases, with 16 bases between. This CDR3 contains 15 residues. Germline assignment: CDR1 MDHEN and CDR2 SYDVKM. This CDR3 reads CASTERLGYYNEQFF. The CDR3 DNA reads TGTGCCAGCACCGAGAGGCTAGGATACTACAATGAGCAGTTCTTC.

In DNA form, the CDR3 reads TGTGCCACCAGCAGAGTCAAGGACAGGGACTCCTACGAGCAGTACTTC. Protein: CATSRVKDRDSYEQYF. This rearrangement joins TRBV15 to TRBJ2-7, with 8 bases matching TRBD1. Germline CDR1 LNHNV, CDR2 YYDKDF (reference sequence). CDR3 length equals 16 residues. Trimming cost V 1 base and J 0 bases; bases outside gene matches: 5. The entire variable domain, with the rest obtained from reference TRBV15 and TRBJ2-7, is as follows: DAMVIQNPRYQVTQFGKPVTLSCSQTLNHNVMYWYQQKSSQAPKLLFHYYDKDFNNEADTPDNFQSRRPNTSFCFLDIRSPGLGDTAMYLCATSRVKDRDSYEQYFGPGTRLTVT.

V usage is TRBV7-6 and J usage is TRBJ2-5; TRBD2 aligns across 8 bases. With V trimmed by 1 base and J by 0 bases, 4 bases remained unmatched. The germline gives CDR1 SGHVS, CDR2 FNYEAQ. The CDR3 totals 16 residues. For the CDR3, the DNA is TGTGCCAGCAGCTTAGTCACAGCGGGGGACCAAGAGACCCAGTACTTC. Amino acids: CASSLVTAGDQETQYF.

The CDR3 sequence is CATSDGGQGAWYQETQYF. CDR3 coding DNA: TGTGCCACCAGTGATGGGGGACAGGGCGCGTGGTACCAAGAGACCCAGTACTTC. V is TRBV24-1 and J is TRBJ2-5; 9 nucleotides line up with TRBD1. The CDR3 has 18 residues. Germline lookup yields CDR1 KGHDR and CDR2 SFDVKD. The trim removed 3 bases at V and 0 bases at J, leaving 10 bases unmatched.

In its sample, this clone was seen a few times. The chain combines TRBV7-8 with TRBJ1-3; 7 positions agree with TRBD1. Unmatched junction bases numbered 3, after V lost 5 bases and J lost 2 bases. The germline V gene has CDR1 SGHVS and CDR2 FQNEAQ. The CDR3 loop spans 14 amino acids. CDR3 in amino acids: CASSAGTAGNTIYF. CDR3 coding DNA: TGTGCCAGCAGCGCTGGGACAGCTGGAAACACCATATATTTT.

CDR3 loop: CASLIGTGSTDTQYF. The CDR3 DNA reads TGTGCCAGCCTCATAGGAACGGGGAGCACAGATACGCAGTATTTT. This rearrangement joins TRBV5-6 to TRBJ2-3, with a weak D call TRBD2 (5 bases). Germline V gives CDR1 SGHDT, CDR2 YYEEEE. V lost 7 bases and J 0 bases, leaving 15 bases between the germline ends. CDR3 length equals 15 residues. The full variable domain, completed using reference TRBV5-6 and TRBJ2-3, is DAGVTQSPTHLIKTRGQQVTLRCSPKSGHDTVSWYQQALGQGPQFIFQYYEEEERQRGNFPDRFSGHQFPNYSSELNVNALLLGDSALYLCASLIGTGSTDTQYFGPGTRLTVL.

The chain joins TRBV6-6 to TRBJ1-4; D is uncertain. The CDR3 sequence is 14 residues long. Looked up from germline, CDR1 is MNHNY and CDR2 is SVGAGI (reference sequence). With 0 bases removed from V and 5 bases from J, the gap between germline ends came to 7 bases. The CDR3 protein is CASSYSYLNEKLFF. Here the CDR3 DNA reads TGTGCCAGCAGTTACTCGTATCTGAATGAAAAACTGTTTTTT.

The J gene is TRBJ2-5, the V gene TRBV29-1, with TRBD1 matching 7 bases. The germline CDR1 and CDR2 sequences are SQVTM and ANQGSEA. Trimming took 3 bases from V and 1 from J; bases not matched to a gene: 5. CDR3 length: 14 residues. CDR3 loop: CSVEGRGSQETQYF. In nucleotides, the CDR3 is TGCAGCGTTGAGGGCAGGGGGTCCCAAGAGACCCAGTACTTC.

The chain links TRBV14 to TRBJ1-2; possibly TRBD1 for D (5 bases). CDR3 size: 12 residues. V was trimmed by 6 bases and J by 3 bases, leaving 8 bases between them. The V gene's germline CDR1 is SGHDN and CDR2 FVKESK. As DNA, the CDR3 is TGTGCCAGCAGGGGCAGGGACTATGGCTACACCTTC. It specifies CASRGRDYGYTF.